The entry that follows covers one T cell receptor beta chain sequence. This record comes from a study of pediatric ulcerative colitis. Produced via immunoSEQ multiplex PCR; TCRdb's table is partial and in-frame only. This table has approximately 32,000 clones, roughly 82% appearing once. The germline V gene encodes CDR1 SEHNR and CDR2 FQNEAQ (reference sequence). The V end was cut by 6 bases, the J end by 7 bases, with 18 bases between. This CDR3 is 15 amino acids long. V gene TRBV7-9 combines with J gene TRBJ2-2; D tentatively fits TRBD1 or TRBD2 (6 bases each). The sample consisted of blood. The sequence was obtained from a boy between 5 and 17 years old with severe ulcerative colitis. The CDR3, as DNA: TGTGCCAGCAGTCCGATGGGGGGCGCGAACGGGGAGCTGTTTTTT. Protein: CASSPMGGANGELFF.